This T cell receptor (beta chain) was sequenced for a study of PD-1 blockade in classical Hodgkin lymphoma. As concerns this clone: Its antigen is unidentified.

TCRdb's copy holds only in-frame clones and misses some; the assay was immunoSEQ multiplex PCR. In the table there are roughly 97,000 clones, approximately 80% of which are singletons. Study-wide results and limits: Compared with baseline, CD4+ but not CD8+ TCR diversity had risen significantly by C4D1. The study found complete responders had baseline diversity similar to newly diagnosed patients. Relapsed/refractory patients reportedly had lower baseline diversity than newly diagnosed patients.

Trimming shortened V by 3 bases and J by 2 bases, and 9 bases separated the two germline ends. The germline V gene has CDR1 SGHNT and CDR2 YYREEE (reference sequence). CDR3 length: 15 residues. Autologous stem cell transplantation was followed by relapse in every patient, and brentuximab vedotin exposure varied. This receptor was identified in a human donor with classical Hodgkin lymphoma. The chain uses TRBV5-4 and TRBJ2-6, with D unresolved. The specimen was peripheral blood mononuclear cells (PBMCs), collected at baseline. This chain's CDR3 is CASSSKITGANVLTF. The CDR3 DNA follows: TGTGCCAGCAGCTCAAAAATCACTGGGGCCAACGTCCTGACTTTC.